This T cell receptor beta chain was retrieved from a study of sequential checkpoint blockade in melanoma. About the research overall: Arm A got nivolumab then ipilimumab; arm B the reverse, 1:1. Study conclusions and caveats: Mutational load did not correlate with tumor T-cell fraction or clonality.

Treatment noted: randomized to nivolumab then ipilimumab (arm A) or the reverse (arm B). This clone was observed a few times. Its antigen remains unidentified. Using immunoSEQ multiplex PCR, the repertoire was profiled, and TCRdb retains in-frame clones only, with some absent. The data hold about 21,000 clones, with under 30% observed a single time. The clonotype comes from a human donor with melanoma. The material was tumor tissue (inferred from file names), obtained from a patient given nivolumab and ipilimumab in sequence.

The DNA of the CDR3 is TGTGCCAGCAGCTCCGGGAATAGCGGGAGGCACTACGAGCAGTACTTC. This codes for CASSSGNSGRHYEQYF. The rearrangement uses TRBV11-3 and TRBJ2-7; 10 bases fit TRBD2. CDR1 is SGHNT and CDR2 is YENEEA in the germline V gene. This CDR3 spans 16 amino acids. Unmatched junction bases numbered 9, after V lost 4 bases and J lost 3 bases.